This T cell receptor beta chain came from a study of shared clonotypes between healthy human individuals. V lost 5 bases to trimming and J lost 2 bases, with 14 bases between them. The CDR3 consists of 15 residues. Germline CDR1 and CDR2: SGHTA and FQGTGA. Memory CD4+ cells were the fraction left after CD45RA+ naive selection. Details on this clone: The target antigen is unknown.

Sorted-subset replicate PCR reactions contained approximately 190 ng DNA, corresponding to about 30,000 T cell genomes. The table came from immunoSEQ multiplex PCR; TCRdb's copy has only in-frame clones and leaves some out. This table has some 2,400,000 clones, almost 96% appearing once. Whole-study results and caveats: Among the subsets, naive ones generally showed larger estimated richness than memory ones. Clonotype sharing across donors was expected to vary with sequencing depth.

The clonotype was recovered from a man younger than 30 in good health. The genes are TRBV7-3 and TRBJ2-3; a possible D gene is TRBD1 (5 bases). What was sequenced was naive CD4+ T cells sorted from blood. Sample subset: CD45RA+ positively selected. CDR3 region: CASSVAAGPTDTQYF. CDR3 coding DNA: TGTGCCAGCAGCGTCGCAGCAGGGCCCACAGATACGCAGTATTTT.